The clone carrying this T cell receptor (beta chain) was found a few times. The V end was cut by 3 bases, the J end by 0 bases, with 6 bases between. The CDR3 contains 13 residues. The record originates from a study of blood T cell repertoires in COVID-19. Study-wide background: T cells, B-cell-depleted T cells, or PBMCs provided the cDNA or gDNA that served as material.

Profiling relied on immunoSEQ multiplex PCR, and the TCRdb table lists in-frame clones only, not all of them. The table records approximately 190,000 clones, roughly 87% of them present only once. Specimen: peripheral blood. This receptor was taken from a woman aged 40 to 50 with acute or convalescent COVID-19. This chain uses TRBV12-3 or TRBV12-4 with TRBJ2-7; D unclear. The CDR3 region has the DNA TGTGCCAGCAGTTTGATGAGCTCCTACGAGCAGTACTTC. Amino acid sequence: CASSLMSSYEQYF.